Each of the 5 T cell receptor beta chains below was sequenced from the same sample in a study of blood T cell repertoires in COVID-19. Sequencing used immunoSEQ multiplex PCR; TCRdb keeps in-frame clones, though not all of them. This repertoire shows around 300,000 clones, approximately 83% found once; its top ten account for more than 9.5%. Sequenced material: peripheral blood. Receptors originate from a woman in her 70s with acute or convalescent COVID-19.

The chain couples TRBV19 to TRBJ2-7, with 7 bases fitting TRBD1. In germline, CDR1 is LNHDA, CDR2 SQIVND (reference sequence). V dropped 2 bases and J dropped 6; count of bases not matched to a gene: 4. CDR3 length: 13 residues. The CDR3 DNA follows: TGTGCCAGTAGTATATATCGGGACAGCGAGCAGTACTTC. Protein product: CASSIYRDSEQYF.

The rearrangement uses TRBV10-1 and TRBJ1-1; the D gene is possibly TRBD1 (5 bases). The germline CDR1 and CDR2 sequences are WNHNN and SYGVQD (reference sequence). V was cut by 0 bases and J by 3 bases, with 14 bases left in between. This CDR3 has 16 residues. CDR3 bases: TGCGCCAGCAGTGAGTCAGGGAAGACAGAGGACACTGAAGCTTTCTTT. It yields the protein CASSESGKTEDTEAFF.

V and J are TRBV5-4 and TRBJ1-2, with TRBD1 identical over 8 bases. The CDR3 is made up of 13 amino acids. Germline CDR1 SGHNT, CDR2 YYREEE (reference sequence). V lost 4 bases and J lost 8; bases outside the gene matches: 7. This CDR3 is CASSQQGEGGYTF. As DNA, the CDR3 is TGTGCCAGCAGCCAACAGGGGGAGGGAGGCTACACCTTC.

This clone has just one count. Other nucleotide sequences from this sample produce the same CDR3. The chain carries TRBV19 and TRBJ2-3, with 7 nucleotides matching TRBD1. The J segment lost 0 bases and the V segment lost 4 bases, leaving 1 base of the junction unmatched. This CDR3 contains 14 residues. From germline, CDR1 is LNHDA and CDR2 SQIVND (reference sequence). For the CDR3, the DNA is TGTGCCAGTAGTAGGGACAGCAGCACAGATACGCAGTATTTT. Translation gives CASSRDSSTDTQYF.

This clone was seen a handful of times. The chain joins TRBV27 to TRBJ1-2; D is undetermined. Looked up from germline, CDR1 is MNHEY and CDR2 is SMNVEV (reference sequence). V lost 2 bases and J 6 bases, leaving 10 bases between the germline ends. The CDR3 has 13 amino acids. This CDR3 is CASSLRFGDGYTF. The CDR3 nucleotides read TGTGCCAGCAGTTTACGGTTCGGGGATGGCTACACCTTC.